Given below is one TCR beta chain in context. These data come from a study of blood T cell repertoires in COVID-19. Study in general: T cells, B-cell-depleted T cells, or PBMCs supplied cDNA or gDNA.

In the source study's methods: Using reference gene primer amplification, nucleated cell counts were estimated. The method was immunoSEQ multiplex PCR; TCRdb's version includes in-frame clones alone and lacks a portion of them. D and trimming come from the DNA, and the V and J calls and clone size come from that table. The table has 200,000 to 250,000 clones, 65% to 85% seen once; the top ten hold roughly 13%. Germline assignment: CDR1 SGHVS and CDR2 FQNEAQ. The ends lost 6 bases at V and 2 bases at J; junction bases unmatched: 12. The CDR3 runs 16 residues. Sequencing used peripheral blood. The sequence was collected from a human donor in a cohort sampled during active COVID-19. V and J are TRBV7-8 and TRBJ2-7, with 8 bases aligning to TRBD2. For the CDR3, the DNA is TGTGCCAGCAGACCCCCGTCTGCGGGGGGAACCTACGAGCAGTACTTC. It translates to CASRPPSAGGTYEQYF. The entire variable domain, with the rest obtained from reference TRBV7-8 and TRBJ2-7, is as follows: GAGVSQSPRYKVAKRGQDVALRCDPISGHVSLFWYQQALGQGPEFLTYFQNEAQLDKSGLPSDRFFAERPEGSVSTLKIQRTQQEDSAVYLCASRPPSAGGTYEQYFGPGTRLTVT.